This T cell receptor beta chain originates from a study of CD8+ T cells in alopecia areata. Across the study: The drug, oral tofacitinib, was given to treated patients at 5 to 10 mg twice daily.

Alopecia areata patients provided lesional scalp punch biopsies and peripheral blood, both collected for the study. RNA was extracted and reverse transcribed into cDNA as the sequencing template. Only in-frame clones appear in the TCRdb table, and some are missing; sequencing was by immunoSEQ multiplex PCR. The table lists around 160,000 clones, around 47% of them singletons, with approximately 6.6% in the top ten. The CDR3 sequence is 14 residues long. CDR1 MDHEN and CDR2 SYDVKM come from the germline V gene. V lost 3 bases to trimming and J lost 7 bases, with 13 bases between them. Material for sequencing was CD4+ T cells sorted from blood. The chain carries TRBV28 and TRBJ2-1; D not certain. The sequence derives from a human donor with alopecia areata. The CDR3 DNA follows: TGTGCCAGCAGTTTCCCCACAACTTCGAATGAGCAGTTCTTC. It yields the protein CASSFPTTSNEQFF.